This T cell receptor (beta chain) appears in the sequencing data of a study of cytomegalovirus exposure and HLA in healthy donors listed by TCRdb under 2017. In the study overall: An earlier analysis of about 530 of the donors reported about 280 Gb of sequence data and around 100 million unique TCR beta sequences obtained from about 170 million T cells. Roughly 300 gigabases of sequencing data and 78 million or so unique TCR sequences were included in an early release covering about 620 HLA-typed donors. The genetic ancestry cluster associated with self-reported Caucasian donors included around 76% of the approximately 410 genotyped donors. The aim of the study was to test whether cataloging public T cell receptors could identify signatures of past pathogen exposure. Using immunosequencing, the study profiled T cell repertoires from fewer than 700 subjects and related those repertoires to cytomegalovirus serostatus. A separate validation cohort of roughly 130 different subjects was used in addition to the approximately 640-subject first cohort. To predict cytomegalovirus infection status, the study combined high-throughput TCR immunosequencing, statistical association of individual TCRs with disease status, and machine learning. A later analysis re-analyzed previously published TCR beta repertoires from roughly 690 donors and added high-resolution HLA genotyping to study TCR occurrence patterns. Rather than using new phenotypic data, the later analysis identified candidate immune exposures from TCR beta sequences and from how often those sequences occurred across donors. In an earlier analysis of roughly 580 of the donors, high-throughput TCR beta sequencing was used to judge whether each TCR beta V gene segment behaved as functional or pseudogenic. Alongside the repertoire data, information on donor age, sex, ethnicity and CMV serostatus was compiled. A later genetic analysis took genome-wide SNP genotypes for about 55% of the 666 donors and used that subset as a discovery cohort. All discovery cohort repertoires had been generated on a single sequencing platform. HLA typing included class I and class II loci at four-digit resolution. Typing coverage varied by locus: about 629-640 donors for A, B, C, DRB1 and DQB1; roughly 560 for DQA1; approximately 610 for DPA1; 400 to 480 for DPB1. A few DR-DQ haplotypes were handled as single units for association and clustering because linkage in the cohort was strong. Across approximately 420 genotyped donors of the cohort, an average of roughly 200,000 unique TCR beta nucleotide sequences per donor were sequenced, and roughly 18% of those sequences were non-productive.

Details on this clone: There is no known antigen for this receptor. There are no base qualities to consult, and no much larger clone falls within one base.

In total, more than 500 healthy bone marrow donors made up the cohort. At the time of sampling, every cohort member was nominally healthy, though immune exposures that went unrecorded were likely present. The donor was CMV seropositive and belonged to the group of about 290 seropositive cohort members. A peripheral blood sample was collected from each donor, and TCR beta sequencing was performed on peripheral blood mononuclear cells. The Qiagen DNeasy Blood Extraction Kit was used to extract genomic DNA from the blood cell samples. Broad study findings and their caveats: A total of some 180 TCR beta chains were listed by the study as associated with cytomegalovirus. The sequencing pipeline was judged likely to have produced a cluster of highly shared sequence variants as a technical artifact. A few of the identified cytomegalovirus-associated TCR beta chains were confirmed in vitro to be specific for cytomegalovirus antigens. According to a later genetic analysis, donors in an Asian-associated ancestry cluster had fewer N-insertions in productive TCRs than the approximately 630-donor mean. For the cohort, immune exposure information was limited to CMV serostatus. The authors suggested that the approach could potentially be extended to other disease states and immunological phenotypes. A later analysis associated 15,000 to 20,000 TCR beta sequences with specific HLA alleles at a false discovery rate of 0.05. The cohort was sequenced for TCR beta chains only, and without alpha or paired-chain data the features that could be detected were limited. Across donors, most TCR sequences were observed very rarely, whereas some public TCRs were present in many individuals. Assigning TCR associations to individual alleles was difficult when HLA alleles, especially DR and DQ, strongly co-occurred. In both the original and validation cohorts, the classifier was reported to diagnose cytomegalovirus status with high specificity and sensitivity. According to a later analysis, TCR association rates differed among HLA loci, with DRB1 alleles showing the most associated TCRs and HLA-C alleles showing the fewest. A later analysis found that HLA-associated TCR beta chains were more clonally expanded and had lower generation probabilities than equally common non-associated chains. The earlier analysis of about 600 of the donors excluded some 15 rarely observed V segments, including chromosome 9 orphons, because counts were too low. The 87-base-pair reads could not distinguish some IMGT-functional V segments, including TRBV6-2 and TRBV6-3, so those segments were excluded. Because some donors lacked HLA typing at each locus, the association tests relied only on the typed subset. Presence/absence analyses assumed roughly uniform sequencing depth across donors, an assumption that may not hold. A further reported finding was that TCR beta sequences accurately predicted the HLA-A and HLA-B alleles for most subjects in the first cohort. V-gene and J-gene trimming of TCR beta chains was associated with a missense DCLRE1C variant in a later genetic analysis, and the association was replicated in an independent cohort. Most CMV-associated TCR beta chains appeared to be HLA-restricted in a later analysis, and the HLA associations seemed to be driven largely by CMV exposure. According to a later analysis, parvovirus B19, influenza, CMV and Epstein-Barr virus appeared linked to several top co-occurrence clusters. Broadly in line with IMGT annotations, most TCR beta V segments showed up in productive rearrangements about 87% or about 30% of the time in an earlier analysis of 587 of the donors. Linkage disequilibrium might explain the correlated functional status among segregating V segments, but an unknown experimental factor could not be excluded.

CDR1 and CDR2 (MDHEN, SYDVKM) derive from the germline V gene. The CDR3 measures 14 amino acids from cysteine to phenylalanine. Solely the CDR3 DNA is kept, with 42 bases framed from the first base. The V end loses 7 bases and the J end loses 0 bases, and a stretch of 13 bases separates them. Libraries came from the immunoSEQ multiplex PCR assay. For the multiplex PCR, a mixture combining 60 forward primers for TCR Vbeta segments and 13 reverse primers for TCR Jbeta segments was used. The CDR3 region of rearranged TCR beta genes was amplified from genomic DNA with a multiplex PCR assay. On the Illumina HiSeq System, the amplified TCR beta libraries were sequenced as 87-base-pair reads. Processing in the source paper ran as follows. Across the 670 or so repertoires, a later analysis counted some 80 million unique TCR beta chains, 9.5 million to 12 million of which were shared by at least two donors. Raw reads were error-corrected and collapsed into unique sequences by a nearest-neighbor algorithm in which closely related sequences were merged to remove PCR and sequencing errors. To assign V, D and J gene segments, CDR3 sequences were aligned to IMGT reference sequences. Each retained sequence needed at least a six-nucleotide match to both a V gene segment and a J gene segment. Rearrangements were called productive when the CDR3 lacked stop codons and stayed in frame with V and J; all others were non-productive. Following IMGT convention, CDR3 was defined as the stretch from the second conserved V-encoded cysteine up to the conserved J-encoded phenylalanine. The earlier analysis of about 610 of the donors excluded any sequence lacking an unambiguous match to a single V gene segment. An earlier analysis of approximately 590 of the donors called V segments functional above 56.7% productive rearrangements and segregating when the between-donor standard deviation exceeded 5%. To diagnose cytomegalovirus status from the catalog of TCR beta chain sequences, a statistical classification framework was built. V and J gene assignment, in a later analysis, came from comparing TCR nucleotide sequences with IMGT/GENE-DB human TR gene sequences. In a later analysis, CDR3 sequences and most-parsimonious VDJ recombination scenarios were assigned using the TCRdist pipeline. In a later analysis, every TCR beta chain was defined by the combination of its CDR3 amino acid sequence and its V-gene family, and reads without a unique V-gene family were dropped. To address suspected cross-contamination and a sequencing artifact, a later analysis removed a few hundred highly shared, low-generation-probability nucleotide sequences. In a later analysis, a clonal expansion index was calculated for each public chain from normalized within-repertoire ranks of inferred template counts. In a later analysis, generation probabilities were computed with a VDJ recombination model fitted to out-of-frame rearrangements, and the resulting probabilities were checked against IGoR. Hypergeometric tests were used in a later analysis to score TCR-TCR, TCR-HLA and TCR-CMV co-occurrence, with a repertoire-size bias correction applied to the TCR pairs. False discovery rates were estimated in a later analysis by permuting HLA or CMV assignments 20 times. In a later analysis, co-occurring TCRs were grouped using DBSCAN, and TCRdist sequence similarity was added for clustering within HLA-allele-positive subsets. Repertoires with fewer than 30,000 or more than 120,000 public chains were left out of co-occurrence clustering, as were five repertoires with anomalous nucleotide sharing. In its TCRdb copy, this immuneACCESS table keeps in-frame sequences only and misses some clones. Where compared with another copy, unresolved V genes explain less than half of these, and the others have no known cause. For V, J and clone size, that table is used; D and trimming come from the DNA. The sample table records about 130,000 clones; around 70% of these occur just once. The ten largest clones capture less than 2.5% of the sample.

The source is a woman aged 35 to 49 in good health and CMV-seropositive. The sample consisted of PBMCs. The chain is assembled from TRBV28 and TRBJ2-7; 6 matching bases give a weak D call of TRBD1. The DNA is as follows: TGTGCCAGCAAAGGTCCAGGGGACTCCTACGAGCAGTACTTC. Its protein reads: CASKGPGDSYEQYF.